A selection of T cell receptor beta chains follows, all from one sample in a study of PD-1 blockade in classical Hodgkin lymphoma. Profiled with immunoSEQ multiplex PCR; TCRdb holds only in-frame clones, not every one. The table has about 9,700 clones, 74% seen once. Sequencing was performed on CD4+ T cells from blood, taken at baseline. The receptors were sampled from a human donor with classical Hodgkin lymphoma. CDR3s include the opening cysteine and the closing phenylalanine or tryptophan. Fields, in order: clone size, V gene, D gene, J gene, CDR3 DNA, CDR3 protein. A D gene is named only where the DNA matches it firmly. Clone size is not always given. Where it is, it says once, few, many or a class for expanded clones.

clone_size: NA; v_call: TRBV19; d_call: NA; j_call: TRBJ2-7; cdr3_nt: TGTGCCAGTAGTATAGGGGACGCTAGCTCCTACGAGCAGTACTTC; cdr3_aa: CASSIGDASSYEQYF
clone_size: NA; v_call: TRBV7-9; d_call: TRBD2; j_call: TRBJ2-3; cdr3_nt: TGTGCCAGCAGCTCACCGACTAGCGGGAGGCGAGATACGCAGTATTTT; cdr3_aa: CASSSPTSGRRDTQYF
clone_size: NA; v_call: TRBV5-1; d_call: TRBD2; j_call: TRBJ2-7; cdr3_nt: TGCGCCAGCAACCCAAACCCGCAGGGACTAGCGGCCTACGAGCAGTACTTC; cdr3_aa: CASNPNPQGLAAYEQYF
clone_size: NA; v_call: TRBV6-6; d_call: NA; j_call: TRBJ2-7; cdr3_nt: TGTGCCAGCAGTTACATGCGACAGAAAGACTACGAGCAGTACTTC; cdr3_aa: CASSYMRQKDYEQYF
clone_size: few; v_call: TRBV6-4; d_call: TRBD1; j_call: TRBJ1-2; cdr3_nt: TGTGCCAGCAGAGGGGGACAGGGGATGTCTGGCTACACCTTC; cdr3_aa: CASRGGQGMSGYTF
clone_size: NA; v_call: TRBV4-2; d_call: NA; j_call: TRBJ2-7; cdr3_nt: TGTGCCAGCAGCCGCCTCTACTCCCGACAGGACGCAACCTACGAGCAGTACTTC; cdr3_aa: CASSRLYSRQDATYEQYF
clone_size: few; v_call: TRBV9; d_call: NA; j_call: TRBJ2-1; cdr3_nt: TGTGCCAGCAGCGTAGCACCTAGCCCCTACAATGAGCAGTTCTTC; cdr3_aa: CASSVAPSPYNEQFF
clone_size: NA; v_call: TRBV18; d_call: NA; j_call: TRBJ2-3; cdr3_nt: TGTGCCAGCCAGCGGGCCCAGCAGGGAGCGCAGTATTTT; cdr3_aa: CASQRAQQGAQYF
clone_size: NA; v_call: TRBV11-2; d_call: TRBD2; j_call: TRBJ2-7; cdr3_nt: TGTGCCAGCAGCCCGATGGTGGCGGGAGTAGAGCGGTACTTC; cdr3_aa: CASSPMVAGVERYF
clone_size: NA; v_call: TRBV28; d_call: NA; j_call: TRBJ1-2; cdr3_nt: TGTGCCAGCAGTTTCAGGGGCTATGGCTACACCTTC; cdr3_aa: CASSFRGYGYTF
clone_size: once; v_call: TRBV5-1; d_call: TRBD1; j_call: TRBJ1-3; cdr3_nt: TGCGCCAGCAGTCCAGGGGGCTCTGGAAACACCATATATTTT; cdr3_aa: CASSPGGSGNTIYF
clone_size: few; v_call: TRBV5-1; d_call: TRBD2; j_call: TRBJ2-5; cdr3_nt: TGCGCCAGCAGGAGGGCTAGCGGGCCTCAAGAGACCCAGTACTTC; cdr3_aa: CASRRASGPQETQYF